The 28 T cell receptor beta chains reported below all come from one sample, sequenced in a study of cytomegalovirus exposure and HLA in healthy donors. 60 Vbeta and 13 Jbeta primers were used in PCR. Assay used: immunoSEQ multiplex PCR; TCRdb lists only in-frame clones, some missing. Among about 140,000 clones listed, approximately 73% were seen once. The sequencing input was PBMCs. The origin of the receptors is a woman aged 35 to 49 in good health and CMV-seronegative.

J is TRBJ2-4 and V is TRBV27, with 10 bases identical to TRBD2. The germline CDR1 and CDR2 sequences are MNHEY and SMNVEV (reference sequence). V gave up 0 bases and J gave up 4 bases; unmatched junction bases: 3. The CDR3 consists of 16 residues. The CDR3 region has the DNA TGTGCCAGCAGTTTATCCCTAGCGGGGGCAAAAAACATTCAGTACTTC. Protein: CASSLSLAGAKNIQYF.

The table lists this clone with a few counts. V and J are TRBV6-1 and TRBJ1-1; 8 nucleotides align to TRBD1. J was trimmed by 4 bases and V by 4 bases; bases with no gene match: 8. Germline V gives CDR1 MNHNS, CDR2 SASEGT. This CDR3 region has 15 residues. CDR3 residues: CASSGDRGGSTEAFF. The CDR3 bases are TGTGCCAGCAGTGGAGACAGGGGTGGTAGCACTGAAGCTTTCTTT.

Only a few counts were recorded for this clone. This chain connects TRBV6-1 to TRBJ2-7; 13 nucleotides align to TRBD2. This CDR3 is built from 15 residues. Per germline, CDR1 MNHNS and CDR2 SASEGT. The V segment lost 4 bases and the J segment 5 bases; nucleotides outside the gene matches: 5. The CDR3 DNA reads as TGTGCCAGCAGTGCGGGACTAGCGGGGTATAACGAGCAGTACTTC. Translation: CASSAGLAGYNEQYF.

The chain couples TRBV19 to TRBJ1-6, with D perhaps matching TRBD1 (5 bases). The CDR3 length is 14 residues. Looked up from germline, CDR1 is LNHDA and CDR2 is SQIVND (reference sequence). V was clipped by 7 bases and J by 5 bases, with 12 bases between them. Written as DNA, the CDR3 is TGTGCCAGTACCGGACAAGCTGATAATTCACCCCTCCACTTT. Translation: CASTGQADNSPLHF.

This chain joins TRBV7-8 and TRBJ2-1; no clear D. The CDR3 is 21 residues long. Trimming removed 2 bases from V and 0 bases from J, with 26 bases in between. CDR1 SGHVS and CDR2 FQNEAQ come from the germline V gene. The CDR3 DNA is TGTGCCAGCAGCTTACCCCCCCCCGGTGCTAGAGACCCCGGCTCCTACAATGAGCAGTTCTTC. Amino acids: CASSLPPPGARDPGSYNEQFF.

This clone was picked up a small number of times. Other DNA sequences of this sample code for an identical CDR3. The J gene is TRBJ1-5, the V gene TRBV7-6; D perhaps matches TRBD1 (6 bases). The V gene's germline CDR1 is SGHVS and CDR2 FNYEAQ. The V and J ends lost 1 base and 0 bases respectively, with 7 bases between them. The CDR3 runs to 15 residues. The CDR3 sequence: CASSLEGDSNQPQHF. CDR3 bases: TGTGCCAGCAGCTTAGAGGGGGATAGCAATCAGCCCCAGCATTTT.

The chain links TRBV7-8 to TRBJ2-7, with TRBD2 matching 9 bases. The CDR3 contains 14 residues. CDR1 and CDR2 from the germline V gene are SGHVS and FQNEAQ. V lost 3 bases, J lost 4 bases, and 4 bases stayed unmatched. In DNA form, the CDR3 reads TGTGCCAGCAGCTTGGCTAGCGGGGTATACGAGCAGTACTTC. Translated, it gives CASSLASGVYEQYF. The full variable domain, in which reference TRBV7-8 and TRBJ2-7 provide the parts outside the CDR3, is GAGVSQSPRYKVAKRGQDVALRCDPISGHVSLFWYQQALGQGPEFLTYFQNEAQLDKSGLPSDRFFAERPEGSVSTLKIQRTQQEDSAVYLCASSLASGVYEQYFGPGTRLTVT.

CDR3 sequence reads: CASNRYGQGNYNEQFF. The CDR3 DNA reads as TGTGCCAGCAACAGGTATGGACAGGGAAACTACAATGAGCAGTTCTTC. J is TRBJ2-1 and V is TRBV28; 8 bases are shared with TRBD1. This CDR3 region has 16 residues. CDR1 is MDHEN, CDR2 SYDVKM, per germline. The V and J ends lost 7 bases and 3 bases, in that order; junction bases with no gene match: 11.

J is TRBJ2-5 and V is TRBV7-9; tentative D call: TRBD1 (6 bases). Germline CDR1 is SEHNR and CDR2 is FQNEAQ (reference sequence). CDR3 size: 10 residues. V lost 10 bases and J lost 5, with 8 bases in between. DNA for the CDR3: TGTGCCATTCAGGGGGAGACCCAGTACTTC. It translates to CAIQGETQYF.

The chain combines TRBV5-1 with TRBJ2-5; 12 bases map to TRBD2. The CDR3 consists of 17 residues. Germline CDR1 reads SGHRS; CDR2 reads YFSETQ. The J segment lost 1 base and the V segment lost 4 bases, leaving 8 bases of the junction unmatched. The CDR3 DNA reads as TGCGCCAGCAGCGACACAAAACTAGCGGGGGGCCAAGAGACCCAGTACTTC. As protein: CASSDTKLAGGQETQYF.

The chain uses TRBV7-8 and TRBJ1-5; D is undetermined. V was clipped by 0 bases and J by 7 bases, with 13 bases between them. Germline CDR1 and CDR2: SGHVS and FQNEAQ. The CDR3 covers 15 residues. The CDR3 spells CASSLAPRREQPQHF. The CDR3 bases are TGTGCCAGCAGCTTAGCCCCAAGGAGGGAGCAGCCCCAGCATTTT.

The rearrangement links TRBV7-9 to TRBJ1-5; D gene ambiguous. The V end lost 4 bases, the J end lost 3 bases, and 13 bases lay between the germline ends. Germline CDR1 and CDR2: SEHNR and FQNEAQ (reference sequence). CDR3 length: 15 residues. Here the CDR3 DNA reads TGTGCCAGCAGCTCAACCGACTTACCCAATCAGCCCCAGCATTTT. The encoded protein is CASSSTDLPNQPQHF.

As to this clone: Its ends do not fully match the called genes, so a read error is possible. This chain uses TRBV7-7 with TRBJ2-3; TRBD2 agrees at 12 bases. From germline, CDR1 is SSHAT and CDR2 FNYEAQ (reference sequence). This CDR3 contains 15 residues. In DNA, the CDR3 is TGTGCTAGCAGCCTCCTCGGGACTAGCGGGGATACGCAGTATTTT. Its protein is CASSLLGTSGDTQYF.

V and J are TRBV5-1 and TRBJ2-1, with 15 bases lining up with TRBD2. Germline trimming cut 6 bases from V and 0 bases from J; bases unmatched to any gene: 10. Germline-derived CDR1 and CDR2 are SGHRS and YFSETQ. This CDR3 has 19 residues. CDR3 nucleotide sequence: TGCGCCAGCACCCCAGGACTAGCGGGGGGGCCTGACTCCTACAATGAGCAGTTCTTC. It codes for CASTPGLAGGPDSYNEQFF. Based on the CDR3 plus reference TRBV5-1 and TRBJ2-1, the full variable domain is KAGVTQTPRYLIKTRGQQVTLSCSPISGHRSVSWYQQTPGQGLQFLFEYFSETQRNKGNFPGRFSGRQFSNSRSEMNVSTLELGDSALYLCASTPGLAGGPDSYNEQFFGPGTRLTVL.

This clone was seen a few times. V gene TRBV7-8 combines with J gene TRBJ1-4; no definite D call. V lost 2 bases, J lost 0 bases, and 4 bases lay in between. Per the germline V gene, CDR1 is SGHVS and CDR2 is FQNEAQ. This CDR3 comprises 14 residues. DNA for the CDR3: TGTGCCAGCAGCTTAACTACAACTAATGAAAAACTGTTTTTT. The encoded protein is CASSLTTTNEKLFF. The full variable domain, its missing parts supplied by reference TRBV7-8 and TRBJ1-4, is GAGVSQSPRYKVAKRGQDVALRCDPISGHVSLFWYQQALGQGPEFLTYFQNEAQLDKSGLPSDRFFAERPEGSVSTLKIQRTQQEDSAVYLCASSLTTTNEKLFFGSGTQLSVL.

As DNA, the CDR3 is TGTGCCAGCAGCTCTATGGACAGGATGAATGTTATAAGCTACAATGAGCAGTTCTTC. Residues: CASSSMDRMNVISYNEQFF. The chain carries TRBV2 and TRBJ2-1, with 7 bases identical to TRBD1. The germline V gene encodes CDR1 SNHLY and CDR2 FYNNEI. This CDR3 comprises 19 residues. The V and J ends lost 6 bases and 3 bases, in that order; junction bases with no gene match: 20.

The rearrangement links TRBV9 to TRBJ2-5, with 8 nucleotides matching TRBD1. V lost 3 bases, J lost 5 bases, and 6 bases stayed unmatched. CDR1 and CDR2 (germline): SGDLS, YYNGEE. The CDR3 is 14 residues long. Written as DNA, the CDR3 is TGTGCCAGCAGCGGACAGGGGAGCCGGGAGACCCAGTACTTC. It encodes CASSGQGSRETQYF. The full variable domain, rest sourced from reference TRBV9 and TRBJ2-5, is DSGVTQTPKHLITATGQRVTLRCSPRSGDLSVYWYQQSLDQGLQFLIQYYNGEERAKGNILERFSAQQFPDLHSELNLSSLELGDSALYFCASSGQGSRETQYFGPGTRLLVL.

V and J are TRBV5-1 and TRBJ2-1, with 15 nucleotides matching TRBD2. CDR1 and CDR2 (germline): SGHRS, YFSETQ. V shed 4 bases and J 9 bases; nucleotides not matched to a gene: 5. The CDR3 totals 15 residues. CDR3 nucleotide sequence: TGCGCCAGCAGCCCCGGGACTAGCGGGGGGCTTGAGCAGTTCTTC. As protein: CASSPGTSGGLEQFF.

This sequence joins TRBV9 and TRBJ2-7, with 7 bases identical to TRBD2. The germline CDR1 and CDR2 sequences are SGDLS and YYNGEE. The CDR3 consists of 14 residues. Trimming took 2 bases from V and 0 from J; bases not matched to a gene: 2. The CDR3 protein is CASSVLADSYEQYF. The CDR3 DNA reads TGTGCCAGCAGCGTCCTAGCGGACTCCTACGAGCAGTACTTC. The full variable domain, in which reference TRBV9 and TRBJ2-7 provide the parts outside the CDR3, is DSGVTQTPKHLITATGQRVTLRCSPRSGDLSVYWYQQSLDQGLQFLIQYYNGEERAKGNILERFSAQQFPDLHSELNLSSLELGDSALYFCASSVLADSYEQYFGPGTRLTVT.

The V gene is TRBV28, the J gene TRBJ1-1, with 10 bases lining up with TRBD1. The V gene end was trimmed by 3 bases and the J gene end by 10 bases; junction bases not matched to a gene: 11. Germline CDR1 and CDR2: MDHEN and SYDVKM. CDR3 size: 15 residues. CDR3 coding DNA: TGTGCCAGCAGTTTCCGGGACAGGGGAACACTGGTAGCTTTCTTT. Its protein is CASSFRDRGTLVAFF.

The V and J genes are TRBV2 and TRBJ2-1; possible D gene TRBD2, 7 bases. The CDR3 is 16 residues long. With 10 bases removed from V and 0 bases from J, the gap between germline ends came to 19 bases. Per germline, CDR1 SNHLY and CDR2 FYNNEI. The CDR3 coding sequence is TGTGCCACCGGGGTGGCGGGGGCTAGCTCCTACAATGAGCAGTTCTTC. It yields the protein CATGVAGASSYNEQFF. The full variable domain, completed using reference TRBV2 and TRBJ2-1, is EPEVTQTPSHQVTQMGQEVILRCVPISNHLYFYWYRQILGQKVEFLVSFYNNEISEKSEIFDDQFSVERPDGSNFTLKIRSTKLEDSAMYFCATGVAGASSYNEQFFGPGTRLTVL.

The rearrangement links TRBV6-6 to TRBJ1-3, with D unresolved. Germline V gives CDR1 MNHNY, CDR2 SVGAGI (reference sequence). V lost 8 bases and J lost 0, with 11 bases in between. The CDR3 totals 14 residues. This CDR3 is CASHDSDSGNTIYF. The CDR3 DNA reads TGTGCCAGCCATGACTCGGACTCTGGAAACACCATATATTTT.

The V call is TRBV10-3, the J call TRBJ1-2; D might be TRBD1 (5 bases). The CDR3 is made up of 12 amino acids. Deletions cut 9 bases from V and 4 bases from J, with 12 bases between. CDR1 ENHRY and CDR2 SYGVKD come from the germline V gene. The CDR3 nucleotides are TGTGCCATAGAAGACAGAACCTATGGCTACACCTTC. Protein sequence: CAIEDRTYGYTF.

The chain uses TRBV6-4 and TRBJ2-1; 8 bases align to TRBD1. Germline CDR1 is MRHNA and CDR2 is SNTAGT. The CDR3 runs to 15 residues. After removal of 6 bases from V and 4 bases from J, the junction contained 8 bases not matched to a gene. CDR3 DNA sequence: TGTGCCAGCAGCCCCCAGGGGGCTGGATACAATGAGCAGTTCTTC. This encodes CASSPQGAGYNEQFF.

This clone was found many times. The genes are TRBV9 and TRBJ2-3; 8 positions agree with TRBD2. The trim removed 0 bases at V and 6 bases at J, leaving 6 bases unmatched. The CDR3 runs to 15 residues. Per the germline V gene, CDR1 is SGDLS and CDR2 is YYNGEE. The CDR3 nucleotides are TGTGCCAGCAGCGTAGTGGAGCGGGGGTACGATACGCAGTATTTT. Translated, it gives CASSVVERGYDTQYF.

The chain has TRBV27 and TRBJ1-5, with 7 bases matching TRBD1. CDR3 length equals 15 residues. CDR1 and CDR2 from the germline V gene are MNHEY and SMNVEV (reference sequence). The trim removed 6 bases at V and 2 bases at J, leaving 7 bases unmatched. The CDR3 DNA reads as TGTGCCAGCAGACAGGGGAATGATGGCAATCAGCCCCAGCATTTT. This gives the protein CASRQGNDGNQPQHF.

The V gene is TRBV4-2, the J gene TRBJ2-5, with D uncertain. Germline-derived CDR1 and CDR2 are LGHNA and YNFKEQ. CDR3 length: 14 amino acids. The germline V and J ends were trimmed by 0 bases and 2 bases, with 7 bases remaining between them. The DNA of the CDR3 is TGTGCCAGCAGCCAAGATCGGTATCAAGAGACCCAGTACTTC. This sequence encodes CASSQDRYQETQYF.

This clone came up a few times. The V call is TRBV6-5, the J call TRBJ2-2; no firm D call. Germline CDR1 is MNHEY and CDR2 is SVGAGI. This CDR3 has 14 amino acids. V was cut by 2 bases and J by 4 bases, with 8 bases left in between. CDR3 in amino acids: CASSYSRSTGELFF. The CDR3 region has the DNA TGTGCCAGCAGTTACAGTCGGTCCACCGGGGAGCTGTTTTTT.